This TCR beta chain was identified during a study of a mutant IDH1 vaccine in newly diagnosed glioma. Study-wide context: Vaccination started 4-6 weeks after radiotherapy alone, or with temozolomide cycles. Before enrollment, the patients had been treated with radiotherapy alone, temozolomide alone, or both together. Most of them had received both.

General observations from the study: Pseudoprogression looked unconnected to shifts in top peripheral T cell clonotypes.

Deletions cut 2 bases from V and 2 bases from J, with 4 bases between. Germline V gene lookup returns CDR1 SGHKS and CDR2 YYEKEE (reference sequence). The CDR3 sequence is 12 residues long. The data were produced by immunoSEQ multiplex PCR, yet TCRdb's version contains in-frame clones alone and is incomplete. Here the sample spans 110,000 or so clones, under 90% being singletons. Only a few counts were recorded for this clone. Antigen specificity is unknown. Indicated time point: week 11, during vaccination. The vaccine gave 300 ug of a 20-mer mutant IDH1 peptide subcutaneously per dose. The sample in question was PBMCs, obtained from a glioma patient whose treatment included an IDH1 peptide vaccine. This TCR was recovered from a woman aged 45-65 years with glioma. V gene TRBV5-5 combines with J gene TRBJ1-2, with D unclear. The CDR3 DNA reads TGTGCCAGCAGCTTTGACAACTATGGCTACACCTTC. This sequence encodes CASSFDNYGYTF.